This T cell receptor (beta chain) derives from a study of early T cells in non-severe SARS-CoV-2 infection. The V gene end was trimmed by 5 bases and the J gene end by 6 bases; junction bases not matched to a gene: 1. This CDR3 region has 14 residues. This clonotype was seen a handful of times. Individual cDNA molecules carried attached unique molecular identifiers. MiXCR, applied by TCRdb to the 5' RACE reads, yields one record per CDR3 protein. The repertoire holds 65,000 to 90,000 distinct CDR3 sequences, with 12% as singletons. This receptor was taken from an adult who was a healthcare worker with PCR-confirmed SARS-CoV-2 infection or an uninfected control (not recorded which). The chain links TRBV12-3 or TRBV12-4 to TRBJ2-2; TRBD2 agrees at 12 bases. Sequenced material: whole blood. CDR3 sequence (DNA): TGTGCCAGCAGTCGACTAGCGGGAGCCGGGGAGCTGTTTTTT. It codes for CASSRLAGAGELFF.